One sample yielded the 17 T cell receptor beta chains listed below, sequenced in a study of CD8 T cells in ankylosing spondylitis. Study results and limitations: There was a TCR beta motif, made of eight highly homologous variants, that appeared characteristic of ankylosing spondylitis blood.

Their cognate antigens are unknown. TCRdb independently ran MiXCR on the 5' RACE reads; one entry per CDR3 protein. The sample yields 800,000 to 900,000 distinct CDR3 sequences, 12% seen once. What was sequenced was blood, either unsorted or a sorted T cell fraction (not recorded which). The receptors originated from a male donor with ankylosing spondylitis.

A few counts support this clonotype. The chain uses TRBV12-3 or TRBV12-4 and TRBJ1-3; no firm D call. V lost 7 bases and J lost 0, with 19 bases in between. The CDR3 has 17 residues. The chain's CDR3 is CASTLKRRTSSGNTIYF. CDR3 bases: TGTGCCAGCACCCTCAAACGGCGCACCAGCTCTGGAAACACCATATATTTT.

This clonotype was observed a handful of times. V gene TRBV20-1 combines with J gene TRBJ2-5, with 8 positions matching TRBD2. The CDR3 has 14 residues. The germline gives CDR1 DFQATT, CDR2 SNEGSKA (reference sequence). V lost 2 bases to trimming and J lost 5 bases; unmatched junction nucleotides: 7. The CDR3 loop is CSARIGLAGETQYF. The CDR3 DNA sequence: TGCAGTGCTAGAATTGGACTAGCAGGCGAGACCCAGTACTTC.

This clonotype was seen a handful of times. The chain employs TRBV5-1 and TRBJ2-6; 9 positions agree with TRBD1. CDR1 and CDR2 from the germline V gene are SGHRS and YFSETQ. CDR3 length: 18 amino acids. The V and J ends lost 4 bases and 0 bases, in that order; junction bases with no gene match: 8. The CDR3 DNA reads TGCGCCAGCAGCAAGACAGGGGGGGCCCTCTCTGGGGCCAACGTCCTGACTTTC. This sequence encodes CASSKTGGALSGANVLTF.

This clonotype was observed many times. The chain combines TRBV20-1 with TRBJ1-2, with a weak D call TRBD1 (6 bases). The germline V gene has CDR1 DFQATT and CDR2 SNEGSKA (reference sequence). Trimming removed 4 bases at V and 5 bases at J, with 14 bases between. This CDR3 spans 13 amino acids. In DNA form, the CDR3 reads TGCAGTGCTACTCAGGGGTTCGTTTATGGCTACACCTTC. Residues: CSATQGFVYGYTF.

In its sample, this clonotype was seen a few times. This sequence joins TRBV20-1 and TRBJ1-2, with TRBD1 as a possible D gene (5 bases). Per the germline V gene, CDR1 is DFQATT and CDR2 is SNEGSKA (reference sequence). V was shortened by 2 bases and J by 4 bases, with 8 bases between the two germline ends. The CDR3 loop spans 12 amino acids. The CDR3 DNA reads TGCAGTGCTAGAAGACAGCCCTATGGCTACACCTTC. It yields the protein CSARRQPYGYTF.

A few counts support this clonotype. V usage is TRBV6-2 or TRBV6-3 and J usage is TRBJ1-1, with unresolved D. CDR1 is MNHEY and CDR2 is SVGEGT in the germline V gene. The CDR3 contains 13 residues. Trimming pared 0 bases from V and 4 bases from J, leaving 6 bases between. The CDR3 DNA follows: TGTGCCAGCAGTTACTCGACCGTCACTGAAGCTTTCTTT. It codes for CASSYSTVTEAFF.

The rearrangement links TRBV28 to TRBJ2-3, with D maybe TRBD1 (6 bases). Trimming removed 3 bases at V and 0 bases at J, with 16 bases between. Germline CDR1 MDHEN, CDR2 SYDVKM. The CDR3 length is 17 residues. In DNA, the CDR3 is TGTGCCAGCAGTTTTTGGGGGCGAGGCTCTAGCACAGATACGCAGTATTTT. Translation: CASSFWGRGSSTDTQYF.

This clonotype has a handful of counts. The rearrangement joins TRBV15 to TRBJ2-3, with D tentatively TRBD2 (5 bases). Germline V gene sequence: CDR1 LNHNV, CDR2 YYDKDF (reference sequence). The ends were cut back, 5 bases at V and 4 bases at J, with 16 bases in the middle. This CDR3 has 15 residues. DNA of the CDR3: TGTGCCACCAGCCAGAAGACCCGAGGGTCAGATACGCAGTATTTT. Its translation: CATSQKTRGSDTQYF.

The chain links TRBV7-9 to TRBJ2-7; possibly TRBD1 or TRBD2 for D (5 bases each). The ends were cut back, 6 bases at V and 6 bases at J, with 18 bases in the middle. The germline V gene has CDR1 SEHNR and CDR2 FQNEAQ (reference sequence). The CDR3 covers 14 residues. This CDR3 is CASSQGFRDGEQYF. The CDR3 nucleotides are TGTGCCAGCAGTCAAGGGTTTCGGGACGGCGAGCAGTACTTC.

This chain joins TRBV9 and TRBJ2-7, with TRBD1 matching over 10 bases. The ends lost 0 bases at V and 6 bases at J; junction bases unmatched: 9. The CDR3 sequence is 16 residues long. From germline, CDR1 is SGDLS and CDR2 YYNGEE. CDR3 region: CASSVALGQGEVEQYF. CDR3 DNA: TGTGCCAGCAGCGTAGCTCTTGGACAGGGGGAGGTCGAGCAGTACTTC. Based on the CDR3 plus reference TRBV9 and TRBJ2-7, the full variable domain is DSGVTQTPKHLITATGQRVTLRCSPRSGDLSVYWYQQSLDQGLQFLIQYYNGEERAKGNILERFSAQQFPDLHSELNLSSLELGDSALYFCASSVALGQGEVEQYFGPGTRLTVT.

This chain links TRBV3-1 with TRBJ2-3; no reliable D call. The germline V gene has CDR1 LGHDT and CDR2 YNNKEL (reference sequence). The CDR3 consists of 14 residues. Trimming stripped 6 bases from V and 3 bases from J, with 13 bases between. The CDR3 DNA reads as TGTGCCAGCAGAGAGCTGGGCAAGACAGATACGCAGTATTTT. Its translation is CASRELGKTDTQYF.

In this sample, this clonotype turned up a few times. The rearrangement links TRBV5-1 to TRBJ1-2; 9 bases map to TRBD1. V was clipped by 2 bases and J by 2 bases; unmatched bases: 4. The CDR3 loop spans 15 amino acids. Germline values: CDR1 SGHRS, CDR2 YFSETQ. CDR3 nucleotides: TGCGCCAGCAGCTTACCCGGGACAGGGAACTATGGCTACACCTTC. It specifies CASSLPGTGNYGYTF.

This clonotype appeared a few times. The CDR3 region is CASSFYGSGEETQYF. Written as DNA, the CDR3 is TGTGCCAGCAGTTTTTATGGGTCTGGCGAGGAGACCCAGTACTTC. This chain uses TRBV12-3 or TRBV12-4 with TRBJ2-5, with D uncertain. The V end was cut by 3 bases, the J end by 5 bases, with 16 bases between. The CDR3 consists of 15 residues.

V gene TRBV10-3 combines with J gene TRBJ2-3; maybe TRBD2 (5 bases). This CDR3 is 13 amino acids long. Trimming took off 7 bases at V and 0 bases at J, with 8 bases between the two ends. Germline CDR1 ENHRY, CDR2 SYGVKD. The CDR3 spells CAINERSTDTQYF. Here the CDR3 DNA reads TGTGCCATCAACGAGCGGAGCACAGATACGCAGTATTTT.

This clonotype has a count of ten or more. This chain connects TRBV20-1 to TRBJ2-3; the D gene is possibly TRBD2 (6 bases). The CDR3 extends over 15 amino acids. Germline assignment: CDR1 DFQATT and CDR2 SNEGSKA (reference sequence). The CDR3 region is CGVGSSATYTDTQYF. CDR3 coding DNA: TGCGGGGTCGGGTCTAGCGCAACGTACACAGATACGCAGTATTTT.

The chain is built from TRBV6-1 and TRBJ2-4, with 7 nucleotides matching TRBD1. J gave up 5 bases and V 6 bases, and 4 bases lay outside the gene matches. CDR1 is MNHNS, CDR2 SASEGT, per germline. The CDR3 is made up of 13 amino acids. The chain's CDR3 is CASRRDRQNIQYF. CDR3 nucleotides: TGTGCCAGCAGGAGGGACAGACAAAACATTCAGTACTTC.

In its sample, this clonotype was seen a few times. The chain recombines TRBV10-1 with TRBJ2-1; 10 positions agree with TRBD2. CDR3 length: 15 amino acids. Trimming took 2 bases from V and 6 from J; bases not matched to a gene: 4. Germline CDR1 WNHNN, CDR2 SYGVQD (reference sequence). CDR3 DNA sequence: TGCGCCAGCAGTGAGACTAGCGGGGCACGCAATGAGCAGTTCTTC. It translates to CASSETSGARNEQFF.